One sample yielded the 5 T cell receptor beta chains listed below, sequenced in a study of blood T cell repertoires in COVID-19. Using immunoSEQ multiplex PCR, the repertoire was profiled, and TCRdb retains in-frame clones only, with some absent. This repertoire shows approximately 79,000 clones, 84% found once; its top ten account for about 20%. Sequenced: peripheral blood. Receptors were obtained from a woman between 50 and 59 years old with acute or convalescent COVID-19.

V usage is TRBV4-2 and J usage is TRBJ2-2; D not certain. Trimming shortened V by 5 bases and J by 0 bases, and 7 bases separated the two germline ends. CDR3 length: 14 residues. Germline V gene lookup returns CDR1 LGHNA and CDR2 YNFKEQ. CDR3 region: CASSESANTGELFF. The CDR3 DNA reads TGTGCCAGCAGCGAAAGCGCGAACACCGGGGAGCTGTTTTTT.

The V gene is TRBV5-5, the J gene TRBJ1-2; TRBD1 agrees at 8 bases. CDR1 and CDR2 (germline): SGHKS, YYEKEE (reference sequence). The V and J ends lost 2 bases and 8 bases, in that order; junction bases with no gene match: 14. The length of the CDR3 is 16 residues. In DNA form, the CDR3 reads TGTGCCAGCAGCTTCCTCCGGACGGACAGGGTGTCGGGCTACACCTTC. It encodes CASSFLRTDRVSGYTF.

The chain carries TRBV4-3 and TRBJ1-4; 9 bases are a match to TRBD1. V shed 0 bases and J 7 bases; nucleotides not matched to a gene: 6. Germline CDR1 reads LGHNA; CDR2 reads YSLEER. The CDR3 totals 16 residues. CDR3 DNA sequence: TGCGCCAGCAGCCAAGACCCGGACAGGGGCGCTGAAAAACTGTTTTTT. Translating it yields CASSQDPDRGAEKLFF.

The chain combines TRBV4-3 with TRBJ2-6; D possibly corresponds to TRBD1 (5 bases). Germline-derived CDR1 and CDR2 are LGHNA and YSLEER. The CDR3 loop spans 19 amino acids. V lost 1 base and J 2 bases, leaving 18 bases between the germline ends. The CDR3 region has the DNA TGCGCCAGCAGCCAAGGCCAGGGCCTTACGCTGGCTGGGGCCAACGTCCTGACTTTC. Translated: CASSQGQGLTLAGANVLTF.

The chain links TRBV4-3 to TRBJ2-5; tentative D call: TRBD1 (5 bases). In germline, CDR1 is LGHNA, CDR2 YSLEER. The CDR3 consists of 14 residues. V lost 4 bases and J lost 5, with 14 bases in between. CDR3 DNA sequence: TGCGCCAGCAGCCTCGACAGAGTCGGGGAGACCCAGTACTTC. It yields the protein CASSLDRVGETQYF.